This T cell receptor (beta chain) stems from a study of response to subunit inactivated influenza vaccine. Study-wide points: Few additional T cells are recruited per seasonal influenza vaccination, authors suggested.

Germline V CDR1 and CDR2: SGHNT, YYREEE (reference sequence). Deletions cut 3 bases from V and 1 base from J, with 10 bases between. The CDR3 runs 14 residues. As for this clonotype: Its specificity is not known.

TCRdb re-called the RT-PCR reads through MiXCR, storing one row per CDR3 protein. The sample lists almost 250,000 distinct CDR3 sequences; more than 10% were seen once. V is TRBV5-4 and J is TRBJ2-5; a weak D match, TRBD1 (5 bases). The receptor was derived from a man aged 50 to 60 who received an inactivated influenza vaccine. The material sequenced was non-naive T cells sorted from PBMCs, taken 14 to 15 days before vaccination. Written as DNA, the CDR3 is TGTGCCAGCAGCTCCGACAGATCCCAAGAGACCCAGTACTTC. Its translation is CASSSDRSQETQYF.